Presented here are 31 T cell receptor beta chains from one specimen sequenced in a study of technical replicates of blood from several donors. Using immunoSEQ multiplex PCR, the repertoire was profiled, and TCRdb retains in-frame clones only, with some absent. The table has 76,000 or so clones, 65% to 90% seen once. The specimen was PBMCs. Source of these receptors: a human donor in good health. Some clones in this sample may be carry-over from other donors' samples.

This clone came up once. The genes are TRBV9 and TRBJ2-7; 7 positions agree with TRBD2. CDR1 is SGDLS, CDR2 YYNGEE, per germline. CDR3 length: 15 amino acids. V lost 2 bases to trimming and J lost 6 bases; unmatched junction nucleotides: 11. This CDR3 reads CASSVAHGTIFEQYF. For the CDR3, the DNA is TGTGCCAGCAGCGTCGCCCATGGGACTATTTTCGAGCAGTACTTC.

The chain recombines TRBV27 with TRBJ2-6; D ambiguous. Germline V gene lookup returns CDR1 MNHEY and CDR2 SMNVEV (reference sequence). CDR3 length: 15 residues. Trimming took 4 bases from V and 0 from J, leaving 7 bases between them. In DNA form, the CDR3 reads TGTGCCAGCAGTTCCAGACTCTCTGGGGCCAACGTCCTGACTTTC. This codes for CASSSRLSGANVLTF.

The V gene is TRBV5-1, the J gene TRBJ2-7, with 10 bases fitting TRBD1. The J segment lost 7 bases and the V segment lost 0 bases, leaving 10 bases of the junction unmatched. CDR1 is SGHRS, CDR2 YFSETQ, per germline. This CDR3 contains 16 residues. The CDR3 here is CASSLGYGTGAREQYF. The DNA of the CDR3 is TGCGCCAGCAGCTTGGGGTACGGGACAGGGGCTCGGGAGCAGTACTTC.

The V call is TRBV18, the J call TRBJ2-7; 8 bases align to TRBD1. This CDR3 region has 14 residues. Germline V lookup: CDR1 KGHSH, CDR2 LQKENI. Trimming took 3 bases from V and 5 from J; bases not matched to a gene: 6. The CDR3 nucleotides read TGTGCCAGCTCACCCCAGGGGGCGGGCGACGAGCAGTACTTC. This translates into CASSPQGAGDEQYF. The full variable domain, with the rest looked up from reference TRBV18 and TRBJ2-7, is NAGVMQNPRHLVRRRGQEARLRCSPMKGHSHVYWYRQLPEEGLKFMVYLQKENIIDESGMPKERFSAEFPKEGPSILRIQQVVRGDSAAYFCASSPQGAGDEQYFGPGTRLTVT.

This sequence joins TRBV10-3 and TRBJ1-1; D perhaps matches TRBD1 (6 bases). This CDR3 has 15 residues. Germline V gives CDR1 ENHRY, CDR2 SYGVKD. Trimming pared 3 bases from V and 0 bases from J, leaving 11 bases between. In DNA, the CDR3 is TGTGCCATCAGTGACCAGGGGAAAATGAACACTGAAGCTTTCTTT. It specifies CAISDQGKMNTEAFF.

The chain links TRBV7-2 to TRBJ1-2, with 8 bases aligning to TRBD1. CDR1 SGHTA and CDR2 FQGNSA come from the germline V gene. Germline trimming cut 5 bases from V and 7 bases from J; bases unmatched to any gene: 6. CDR3 length equals 13 residues. CDR3 sequence: CASSRDRFVGYTF. The CDR3 DNA reads TGTGCCAGCAGCCGGGACAGGTTCGTTGGCTACACCTTC.

The chain recombines TRBV6-1 with TRBJ2-3, with a weak D call TRBD2 (6 bases). There are 13 residues in the CDR3. V was trimmed by 7 bases and J by 2 bases, leaving 10 bases between them. Germline-derived CDR1 and CDR2 are MNHNS and SASEGT. In DNA, the CDR3 is TGTGCCAGCATTGCGGGAACCACAGATACGCAGTATTTT. It specifies CASIAGTTDTQYF.

V usage is TRBV18 and J usage is TRBJ2-2; D is unclear. Germline V lookup: CDR1 KGHSH, CDR2 LQKENI. Between the trimmed V and J ends, which lost 2 bases and 6 bases, there was a span of 7 bases. The CDR3 has 13 amino acids. The CDR3 coding sequence is TGTGCCAGCTCACCAGACATGTCCGGGGAGCTGTTTTTT. Its translation: CASSPDMSGELFF.

V usage is TRBV9 and J usage is TRBJ2-7; 9 bases are a match to TRBD1. The CDR3 runs to 17 residues. The germline gives CDR1 SGDLS, CDR2 YYNGEE. J gave up 0 bases and V 0 bases, and 7 bases lay outside the gene matches. CDR3 in DNA: TGTGCCAGCAGCGTAGGGATTGGGACAGGGATCTCCTACGAGCAGTACTTC. Translated, it gives CASSVGIGTGISYEQYF. Full variable domain (outside the CDR3, taken from reference TRBV9 and TRBJ2-7): DSGVTQTPKHLITATGQRVTLRCSPRSGDLSVYWYQQSLDQGLQFLIQYYNGEERAKGNILERFSAQQFPDLHSELNLSSLELGDSALYFCASSVGIGTGISYEQYFGPGTRLTVT.

This clone was observed a few times. This chain connects TRBV4-3 to TRBJ2-3; 9 bases align to TRBD2. There are 15 residues in the CDR3. Germline trimming cut 3 bases from V and 5 bases from J; bases unmatched to any gene: 6. In germline, CDR1 is LGHNA, CDR2 YSLEER. The chain's CDR3 is CASSQIAGAGDTQYF. The CDR3, as DNA: TGCGCCAGCAGCCAGATAGCGGGAGCGGGAGATACGCAGTATTTT.

The chain recombines TRBV4-1 with TRBJ2-1; D unresolved. The CDR3 length is 13 residues. Trimming took 4 bases from V and 6 from J, leaving 10 bases between them. Germline-derived CDR1 and CDR2 are MGHRA and YSYEKL. The DNA of the CDR3 is TGCGCCAGCAGCCCCCCGAGAAGCAATGAGCAGTTCTTC. This codes for CASSPPRSNEQFF.

This clone appeared once. The genes are TRBV5-1 and TRBJ2-7; TRBD1 matches 10 bases. Germline V gene sequence: CDR1 SGHRS, CDR2 YFSETQ. V lost 0 bases, J lost 5 bases, and 2 bases stayed unmatched. The CDR3 extends over 14 amino acids. In DNA, the CDR3 is TGCGCCAGCAGCTTGGATGGGACAGGGGACGAGCAGTACTTC. This gives the protein CASSLDGTGDEQYF.

This chain links TRBV7-5 with TRBJ2-7; TRBD2 was called by the table and not checked on the DNA. TRBV7-5 is a recognized pseudogene. CDR3 length equals 18 residues. The DNA of the CDR3 is TGTGTCAGAAGCGGACTAATCCCGGACTCGCCCCCCGCCTACGAGCAGTACTTC. Protein: CVRSGLIPDSPPAYEQYF.

A single count supports this clone. The chain has TRBV5-4 and TRBJ2-1; 11 bases line up with TRBD2. J was trimmed by 4 bases and V by 6 bases; bases with no gene match: 6. The CDR3 has 15 residues. The germline V gene encodes CDR1 SGHNT and CDR2 YYREEE (reference sequence). CDR3 sequence (DNA): TGTGCCAGCACCCAGGGACTAGCGGATTACAATGAGCAGTTCTTC. Encoded protein: CASTQGLADYNEQFF.

This chain uses TRBV6-5 with TRBJ2-2; TRBD1 agrees at 9 bases. This CDR3 is 14 amino acids long. Germline V gene lookup returns CDR1 MNHEY and CDR2 SVGAGI. The J segment lost 4 bases and the V segment lost 6 bases, leaving 3 bases of the junction unmatched. CDR3 coding DNA: TGTGCCAGCAGCCCGACAGGGGGCACCGGGGAGCTGTTTTTT. Translated, it gives CASSPTGGTGELFF.

V gene TRBV9 combines with J gene TRBJ2-5; D ambiguous. The CDR3 is 17 amino acids. Looked up from germline, CDR1 is SGDLS and CDR2 is YYNGEE. The V gene lost 0 bases and the J gene lost 7 bases, with 22 bases spanning the gap. The CDR3 nucleotides read TGTGCCAGCAGCGTAGGAGGCGTCGGTTCGTCCGTTGGGACCCAGTACTTC. This gives the protein CASSVGGVGSSVGTQYF.

V usage is TRBV25-1 and J usage is TRBJ1-4; D is possibly TRBD1 (6 bases). Germline loops: CDR1 MGHDK, CDR2 SYGVNS. V dropped 1 base and J dropped 7 bases, with 10 bases sitting between them. The CDR3 is 14 amino acids. The CDR3 loop reads CASSESRDTEKLFF. CDR3 in DNA: TGTGCCAGCAGTGAATCAAGGGACACTGAAAAACTGTTTTTT.

V and J are TRBV10-3 and TRBJ2-2; tentatively, D is TRBD2 (6 bases). CDR1 and CDR2 (germline): ENHRY, SYGVKD. The CDR3 has 16 residues. The germline V and J ends were trimmed by 6 bases and 6 bases, with 20 bases remaining between them. CDR3 sequence (DNA): TGTGCCATCAGCCAGCTGACTAGTAAAAGTCCCGGGGAGCTGTTTTTT. It specifies CAISQLTSKSPGELFF.

The chain joins TRBV29-1 to TRBJ2-3, with D uncertain. The CDR3 covers 15 residues. V dropped 3 bases and J dropped 2 bases, with 15 bases sitting between them. Germline CDR1 and CDR2: SQVTM and ANQGSEA. For the CDR3, the DNA is TGCAGCGTTGAGCCCCCCCAAGCCCACACAGATACGCAGTATTTT. It translates to CSVEPPQAHTDTQYF.

The chain has TRBV6-1 and TRBJ1-1; no definite D call. This CDR3 is 12 amino acids long. Trimming cost V 5 bases and J 1 base, with 5 bases left between them. The germline V gene encodes CDR1 MNHNS and CDR2 SASEGT. CDR3 sequence (DNA): TGTGCCAGCAGTCAGGCGAACACTGAAGCTTTCTTT. Protein product: CASSQANTEAFF.

V is TRBV5-1 and J is TRBJ2-7, with 7 nucleotides matching TRBD1. V dropped 0 bases and J dropped 3; count of bases not matched to a gene: 6. The CDR3 length is 15 residues. Germline loops: CDR1 SGHRS, CDR2 YFSETQ. In DNA, the CDR3 is TGCGCCAGCAGCTTGGGTACAGGGGCTCTCTACGAGCAGTACTTC. Translating it yields CASSLGTGALYEQYF.

The V and J genes are TRBV28 and TRBJ1-2, with D unclear. The CDR3 covers 14 residues. Germline values: CDR1 MDHEN, CDR2 SYDVKM. With 4 bases removed from V and 1 base from J, the gap between germline ends came to 10 bases. The CDR3 bases are TGTGCCAGCAGTTACCCAGAGGGTAACTATGGCTACACCTTC. This encodes CASSYPEGNYGYTF.

The rearrangement joins TRBV18 to TRBJ2-7; D is perhaps TRBD2 (6 bases). The CDR3 runs to 12 residues. Trimming cost V 3 bases and J 7 bases, with 10 bases left between them. The germline gives CDR1 KGHSH, CDR2 LQKENI. The CDR3 protein is CASSPGSREQYF. CDR3 sequence (DNA): TGTGCCAGCTCACCCGGGAGCCGGGAGCAGTACTTC.

The CDR3 DNA is TGTGCCAGCAGCGTAGCAGGAGGAAACACTGAAGCTTTCTTT. Residues: CASSVAGGNTEAFF. This sequence joins TRBV9 and TRBJ1-1; D not certain. The CDR3 has 14 residues. Germline CDR1 is SGDLS and CDR2 is YYNGEE. Trimming pared 0 bases from V and 2 bases from J, leaving 8 bases between.

The J gene is TRBJ1-6, the V gene TRBV7-9, with TRBD1 matching over 9 bases. Germline V CDR1 and CDR2: SEHNR, FQNEAQ (reference sequence). The CDR3 is 15 amino acids. V dropped 5 bases and J dropped 9; count of bases not matched to a gene: 8. The CDR3 sequence: CASSPTTGQGSPLHF. In nucleotides, the CDR3 is TGTGCCAGCAGCCCAACAACGGGACAGGGTTCACCCCTCCACTTT.

This clone was recorded only once. CDR3 loop: CASSPGLGNTIYF. For the CDR3, the DNA is TGTGCCAGCAGCCCCGGACTGGGAAACACCATATATTTT. V usage is TRBV11-2 and J usage is TRBJ1-3; D unclear. The ends were cut back, 5 bases at V and 4 bases at J, with 9 bases in the middle. The germline gives CDR1 SGHAT, CDR2 FQNNGV. The CDR3 has 13 amino acids.

The chain links TRBV19 to TRBJ1-2, with D tentatively TRBD1 (5 bases). Germline V gene sequence: CDR1 LNHDA, CDR2 SQIVND (reference sequence). Deletions cut 3 bases from V and 6 bases from J, with 17 bases between. The CDR3 loop spans 15 amino acids. CDR3 DNA: TGTGCCAGTAGTATCGGAAGGCAGGGCGGTCATGGCTACACCTTC. Its protein is CASSIGRQGGHGYTF.

The gene calls are TRBV27 and TRBJ2-2, with a weak D call TRBD2 (7 bases). The CDR3 totals 16 residues. Deletions cut 6 bases from V and 2 bases from J, with 16 bases between. Germline CDR1 reads MNHEY; CDR2 reads SMNVEV (reference sequence). In nucleotides, the CDR3 is TGTGCCAGCAGATCCGGGGGGCCCCACAACACCGGGGAGCTGTTTTTT. This gives the protein CASRSGGPHNTGELFF.

The chain joins TRBV7-3 to TRBJ1-1; TRBD1 is a possible D gene (5 bases). The V and J ends lost 4 bases and 3 bases respectively, with 12 bases between them. The CDR3 extends over 14 amino acids. Germline V gene data show CDR1 as SGHTA and CDR2 as FQGTGA. The CDR3: CASSSAGRHTEAFF. The DNA of the CDR3 is TGTGCCAGCAGCTCGGCAGGGAGGCACACTGAAGCTTTCTTT.

The rearrangement uses TRBV2 and TRBJ2-3; possible D gene TRBD2, 5 bases. The CDR3 sequence is 15 residues long. Per the germline V gene, CDR1 is SNHLY and CDR2 is FYNNEI. V lost 2 bases to trimming and J lost 1 base, with 10 bases between them. CDR3 DNA: TGTGCCAGCAGTGAACAGGCCGGGGGCACAGATACGCAGTATTTT. This gives the protein CASSEQAGGTDTQYF.

The chain is built from TRBV4-3 and TRBJ1-2; D gene unclear. CDR3 length: 16 amino acids. Germline V gives CDR1 LGHNA, CDR2 YSLEER. The V end lost 2 bases, the J end lost 2 bases, and 15 bases lay between the germline ends. This chain's CDR3 is CASSQFTNGGNYGYTF. The CDR3 coding sequence is TGCGCCAGCAGCCAATTTACCAACGGCGGAAACTATGGCTACACCTTC.